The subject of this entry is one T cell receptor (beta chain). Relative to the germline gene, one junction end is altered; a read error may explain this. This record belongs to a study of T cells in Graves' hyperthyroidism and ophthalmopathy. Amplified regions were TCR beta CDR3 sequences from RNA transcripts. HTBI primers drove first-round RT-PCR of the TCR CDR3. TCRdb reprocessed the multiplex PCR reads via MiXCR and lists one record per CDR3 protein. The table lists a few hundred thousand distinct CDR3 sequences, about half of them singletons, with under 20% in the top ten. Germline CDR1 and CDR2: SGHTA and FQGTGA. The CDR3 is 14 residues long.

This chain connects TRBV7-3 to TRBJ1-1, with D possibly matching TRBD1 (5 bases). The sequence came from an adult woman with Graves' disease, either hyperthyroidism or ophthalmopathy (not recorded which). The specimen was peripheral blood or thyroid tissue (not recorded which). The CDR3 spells CASSATAQSTEAFF. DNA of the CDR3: TGCGCCAGCAGCGCGACAGCCCAGAGCACTGAAGCTTTCTTT.